This T cell receptor (beta chain) stems from a study of T cell repertoires in cytomegalovirus infection. Whole-study context: Both a matching HLA type and CMV infection were indicated by public TCR beta signatures. Study-level findings and limits: What dominated the ex vivo response were HLA-C-restricted CMV-specific TCR beta clonotypes.

About this clonotype itself: Its antigen remains unknown.

TCRdb recomputed calls from the reads with MiXCR, one row per CDR3 protein. The table has under 500,000 distinct CDR3 sequences, 42% seen once. V gave up 4 bases and J gave up 1 base; unmatched junction bases: 4. The CDR3 totals 15 residues. The germline V gene has CDR1 SEHNR and CDR2 FQNEAQ (reference sequence). This sequence originates from a human donor in good health (CMV status not recorded). Some clones in this sample may be carry-over from other donors' samples. The chain has TRBV7-9 and TRBJ2-1; 7 nucleotides match TRBD1. Sequences were derived from cultured PBMCs, sampled from culture after CMV antigen stimulation. In DNA, the CDR3 is TGTGCCAGCAGCTCGACAGGGATGTCCTACAATGAGCAGTTCTTC. Translated: CASSSTGMSYNEQFF.